The 32 T cell receptor beta chains below all came from one sample that was sequenced in a study of blood T cell repertoires in COVID-19. TCRdb's table, derived via immunoSEQ multiplex PCR, lists solely in-frame clones and lacks some. Of approximately 200,000 clones listed, 70% to 90% were seen once; the top ten hold about 2.5%. Sequencing was performed on peripheral blood. The receptor source for this set is a man younger than 40 with COVID-19, enrolled during active disease.

The CDR3 DNA is TGCAGTGCGAGTACAGGGGGAACTGAAGCTTTCTTT. Residues: CSASTGGTEAFF. The chain joins TRBV20-1 to TRBJ1-1; 8 nucleotides align to TRBD1. From germline, CDR1 is DFQATT and CDR2 SNEGSKA (reference sequence). Trimming removed 6 bases from V and 5 bases from J; junction bases left unmatched: 5. The CDR3 is 12 amino acids.

The CDR3 DNA reads as TGTGCCAGCAGTTTAGGGGGCCAGGGGACGCAGAAACTGTTTTTT. Its translation is CASSLGGQGTQKLFF. V gene TRBV28 combines with J gene TRBJ1-4, with D perhaps TRBD1 (6 bases). This CDR3 has 15 amino acids. Germline V CDR1 and CDR2: MDHEN, SYDVKM. V was cut by 2 bases and J by 11 bases, with 18 bases left in between.

The gene calls are TRBV6-5 and TRBJ2-3; TRBD1 matches at 8 bases. V lost 0 bases and J lost 4; bases outside the gene matches: 3. This CDR3 has 15 residues. Germline loops: CDR1 MNHEY, CDR2 SVGAGI. CDR3 amino acids: CASSYSPTGADTQYF. CDR3 DNA: TGTGCCAGCAGTTACTCGCCGACAGGGGCAGATACGCAGTATTTT.

CDR3 sequence reads: CASRSRDRGRIPGELFF. The CDR3 DNA reads as TGTGCCAGCCGTTCTCGGGACAGGGGGCGTATACCCGGGGAGCTGTTTTTT. The chain joins TRBV19 to TRBJ2-2; 12 bases match TRBD1. V dropped 9 bases and J dropped 6; count of bases not matched to a gene: 14. The CDR3 extends over 17 amino acids. CDR1 is LNHDA and CDR2 is SQIVND in the germline V gene (reference sequence).

This clone was seen just once. The chain employs TRBV2 and TRBJ2-3; unclear D gene. The CDR3 runs to 11 residues. Between the trimmed V and J ends, which lost 5 bases and 5 bases, there was a span of 5 bases. Germline V gene data show CDR1 as SNHLY and CDR2 as FYNNEI. CDR3 nucleotide sequence: TGTGCCAGCAGTTCGGTAGATACGCAGTATTTT. It translates to CASSSVDTQYF.

The V call is TRBV19, the J call TRBJ1-2, with D possibly TRBD1 on 6 matching bases. Trimming pared 8 bases from V and 5 bases from J, leaving 21 bases between. CDR3 length: 15 amino acids. Germline V gene data show CDR1 as LNHDA and CDR2 as SQIVND (reference sequence). The CDR3 loop is CASQQGGALKYGYTF. For the CDR3, the DNA is TGTGCCAGTCAGCAAGGGGGGGCACTAAAGTATGGCTACACCTTC.

The chain has TRBV6-4 and TRBJ2-2; the match to TRBD2 covers 7 bases. J lost 2 bases, V lost 5 bases, and 8 bases had no gene match. CDR1 MRHNA and CDR2 SNTAGT come from the germline V gene. The CDR3 loop spans 16 amino acids. The CDR3 DNA sequence: TGTGCCAGCAGTTCAGTGGCTAGCGGTAACACCGGGGAGCTGTTTTTT. Protein product: CASSSVASGNTGELFF.

V usage is TRBV7-2 and J usage is TRBJ1-4, with D maybe TRBD1 (6 bases). Germline CDR1 reads SGHTA; CDR2 reads FQGNSA. The ends were cut back, 1 base at V and 4 bases at J, with 7 bases in the middle. This CDR3 spans 14 amino acids. CDR3 sequence: CASSLGGHNEKLFF. The DNA of the CDR3 is TGTGCCAGCAGCTTAGGGGGACATAATGAAAAACTGTTTTTT.

The chain is built from TRBV24-1 and TRBJ2-2, with TRBD2 matching 8 bases. Germline CDR1 is KGHDR and CDR2 is SFDVKD. V shed 10 bases and J 3 bases; nucleotides not matched to a gene: 3. The CDR3 contains 13 residues. The CDR3 sequence: CATTSGHTGELFF. The CDR3 DNA follows: TGTGCCACTACTAGCGGACACACCGGGGAGCTGTTTTTT.

To note about this clone: Other DNA sequences in this specimen translate into the identical CDR3. V gene TRBV15 combines with J gene TRBJ2-2; D call uncertain. Trimming left V 0 bases short and J 4 bases short, with 6 bases between. This CDR3 region has 14 residues. The germline gives CDR1 LNHNV, CDR2 YYDKDF (reference sequence). The CDR3 sequence is CATSRDRGTGELFF. Written as DNA, the CDR3 is TGTGCCACCAGCAGAGATCGAGGCACCGGGGAGCTGTTTTTT.

This chain uses TRBV9 with TRBJ1-1; no definite D call. V was pared by 3 bases and J by 5 bases, with 14 bases between. The CDR3 is 14 amino acids. Germline CDR1 SGDLS, CDR2 YYNGEE. DNA of the CDR3: TGTGCCAGCAGCGGACCCAGCGATGGGACTGAAGCTTTCTTT. It encodes CASSGPSDGTEAFF. The full variable domain, rest sourced from reference TRBV9 and TRBJ1-1, is DSGVTQTPKHLITATGQRVTLRCSPRSGDLSVYWYQQSLDQGLQFLIQYYNGEERAKGNILERFSAQQFPDLHSELNLSSLELGDSALYFCASSGPSDGTEAFFGQGTRLTVV.

The chain employs TRBV28 and TRBJ2-2, with TRBD1 as a possible D gene (6 bases). CDR1 is MDHEN and CDR2 is SYDVKM in the germline V gene. With 3 bases removed from V and 4 bases from J, the gap between germline ends came to 18 bases. The CDR3 is 17 amino acids. CDR3 amino acids: CASSLGEGGIGTGELFF. CDR3 bases: TGTGCCAGCAGTTTGGGGGAAGGGGGTATAGGCACCGGGGAGCTGTTTTTT.

This chain connects TRBV29-1 to TRBJ2-1, with TRBD2 as a possible D gene (6 bases). The CDR3 covers 15 residues. V was cut by 4 bases and J by 4 bases, with 17 bases left in between. The germline V gene has CDR1 SQVTM and CDR2 ANQGSEA. CDR3 DNA sequence: TGCAGCGTTGTAGTTTTGCCGACTAGATACAATGAGCAGTTCTTC. This sequence encodes CSVVVLPTRYNEQFF.

The chain couples TRBV10-3 to TRBJ2-5; 9 nucleotides agree with TRBD1. The CDR3 is 14 residues long. The V gene's germline CDR1 is ENHRY and CDR2 SYGVKD. J lost 0 bases, V lost 6 bases, and 2 bases had no gene match. CDR3 residues: CAIRGTGYQETQYF. The CDR3 DNA is TGTGCCATCAGAGGGACAGGGTACCAAGAGACCCAGTACTTC.

V is TRBV2 and J is TRBJ2-7, with a tentative D call TRBD2 (6 bases). CDR1 is SNHLY, CDR2 FYNNEI, per germline. V dropped 2 bases and J dropped 5 bases, with 13 bases sitting between them. This CDR3 has 14 amino acids. The CDR3 reads CASSERGRRHEQYF. CDR3 DNA sequence: TGTGCCAGCAGTGAACGGGGGAGAAGGCACGAGCAGTACTTC.

This chain connects TRBV6-5 to TRBJ2-7; 7 positions match TRBD1. From germline, CDR1 is MNHEY and CDR2 SVGAGI. The V segment lost 1 base and the J segment 3 bases; nucleotides outside the gene matches: 6. The CDR3 contains 15 residues. The CDR3 bases are TGTGCCAGCAGTTACTACCCGGCAGGGGGCTACGAGCAGTACTTC. It encodes CASSYYPAGGYEQYF.

This chain joins TRBV5-6 and TRBJ2-2; D may be TRBD2 (7 bases). CDR3 length: 16 residues. The germline CDR1 and CDR2 sequences are SGHDT and YYEEEE. V lost 4 bases and J lost 1, with 14 bases in between. The CDR3 DNA follows: TGTGCCAGCAGCCGCGGGGGCCCTAGGAACACCGGGGAGCTGTTTTTT. It encodes CASSRGGPRNTGELFF.

The chain uses TRBV7-9 and TRBJ1-1; weak D call: TRBD1 (5 bases). CDR1 is SEHNR and CDR2 is FQNEAQ in the germline V gene (reference sequence). The CDR3 is made up of 14 amino acids. Trimming pared 2 bases from V and 2 bases from J, leaving 9 bases between. The CDR3 DNA reads TGTGCCAGCAGCTTACTACAGGTAAACACTGAAGCTTTCTTT. Translated, it gives CASSLLQVNTEAFF.

The V call is TRBV9, the J call TRBJ2-7; tentative D call: TRBD2 (5 bases). The germline gives CDR1 SGDLS, CDR2 YYNGEE. This CDR3 is built from 14 residues. The V end was cut by 4 bases, the J end by 0 bases, with 11 bases between. CDR3 nucleotides: TGTGCCAGCAGCAGCGGACCCAGCTCCTACGAGCAGTACTTC. This codes for CASSSGPSSYEQYF.

This rearrangement joins TRBV5-5 to TRBJ2-2, with D perhaps TRBD1 (5 bases). Germline V gene lookup returns CDR1 SGHKS and CDR2 YYEKEE (reference sequence). The CDR3 extends over 16 amino acids. Trimming removed 4 bases from V and 8 bases from J, with 21 bases in between. In DNA form, the CDR3 reads TGTGCCAGCAGCCTTGCGGCAGGGCAAGGACGAGGGGAGCTGTTTTTT. Translating it yields CASSLAAGQGRGELFF.

This sequence joins TRBV27 and TRBJ1-1, with a weak D call TRBD1 (5 bases). Trimming took 6 bases from V and 2 from J, leaving 19 bases between them. This CDR3 comprises 16 residues. Looked up from germline, CDR1 is MNHEY and CDR2 is SMNVEV (reference sequence). CDR3: CASSPGWGGSNTEAFF. As DNA, the CDR3 is TGTGCCAGCAGCCCCGGGTGGGGGGGGTCCAACACTGAAGCTTTCTTT.

The chain links TRBV12-5 to TRBJ1-2, with TRBD1 matching over 10 bases. V gave up 9 bases and J gave up 4 bases; unmatched junction bases: 11. CDR1 is LGHNT and CDR2 is FRNRAP in the germline V gene. The CDR3 runs to 15 residues. The chain's CDR3 is CARESRTGGRYGYTF. As DNA, the CDR3 is TGTGCTAGGGAATCCCGGACAGGGGGACGCTATGGCTACACCTTC.

This chain joins TRBV28 and TRBJ1-2; TRBD1 might be the D (6 bases). Trimming stripped 3 bases from V and 2 bases from J, with 13 bases between. CDR3 length: 15 residues. Germline CDR1 is MDHEN and CDR2 is SYDVKM. The CDR3 region has the DNA TGTGCCAGCAGTTTCACAGGGCGCGTAAACTATGGCTACACCTTC. This translates into CASSFTGRVNYGYTF.

The rearrangement uses TRBV7-9 and TRBJ2-1; no reliable D call. The length of the CDR3 is 13 residues. CDR1 and CDR2 from the germline V gene are SEHNR and FQNEAQ (reference sequence). Trimming pared 3 bases from V and 1 base from J, leaving 4 bases between. CDR3 sequence (DNA): TGTGCCAGCAGCTTCAGTTCCTACAATGAGCAGTTCTTC. Translated, it gives CASSFSSYNEQFF.

This clone has a single count. J is TRBJ2-3 and V is TRBV6-2 or TRBV6-3; the D gene is possibly TRBD2 (6 bases). Trimming took 4 bases from V and 4 from J, leaving 18 bases between them. Germline lookup yields CDR1 MNHEY and CDR2 SVGEGT. The CDR3 spans 16 residues. CDR3 amino acids: CASSLGRPRVADTQYF. CDR3 DNA sequence: TGTGCCAGCAGTTTAGGGAGGCCCCGGGTAGCAGATACGCAGTATTTT.

The rearrangement joins TRBV18 to TRBJ2-1; D might be TRBD2 (6 bases). Deletions cut 0 bases from V and 6 bases from J, with 12 bases between. CDR3 size: 15 residues. Germline V CDR1 and CDR2: KGHSH, LQKENI. The CDR3 DNA sequence: TGTGCCAGCTCACCACCGAGCGGGTCCCTCAATGAGCAGTTCTTC. This codes for CASSPPSGSLNEQFF.

V is TRBV19 and J is TRBJ2-4; 7 bases match TRBD1. V shed 5 bases, J shed 7 bases, and the junction held 11 bases outside the gene matches. This CDR3 is 15 amino acids long. Germline loops: CDR1 LNHDA, CDR2 SQIVND (reference sequence). The CDR3, as DNA: TGTGCCAGTAGTCCCGCCGACAGGGACCATAACATTCAGTACTTC. Amino acids: CASSPADRDHNIQYF. The complete variable domain, with remaining parts taken from reference TRBV19 and TRBJ2-4, reads DGGITQSPKYLFRKEGQNVTLSCEQNLNHDAMYWYRQDPGQGLRLIYYSQIVNDFQKGDIAEGYSVSREKKESFPLTVTSAQKNPTAFYLCASSPADRDHNIQYFGAGTRLSVL.

The V and J genes are TRBV24-1 and TRBJ2-1; 11 nucleotides match TRBD2. The V gene end was trimmed by 3 bases and the J gene end by 4 bases; junction bases not matched to a gene: 4. The CDR3 contains 16 residues. In germline, CDR1 is KGHDR, CDR2 SFDVKD. The CDR3 DNA sequence: TGTGCCACCAGTGATGTGTCTAGCGGGAGGTACAATGAGCAGTTCTTC. Translating gives CATSDVSSGRYNEQFF.

V and J are TRBV4-3 and TRBJ2-2, with D perhaps TRBD2 (7 bases). The CDR3 has 16 amino acids. The V gene lost 1 base and the J gene lost 4 bases, with 13 bases spanning the gap. Germline V gives CDR1 LGHNA, CDR2 YSLEER. The CDR3 sequence: CASSQGGGGATGELFF. DNA of the CDR3: TGCGCCAGCAGCCAAGGGGGCGGGGGCGCCACCGGGGAGCTGTTTTTT.

The V and J genes are TRBV16 and TRBJ1-2, with TRBD1 matching 7 bases. CDR1 KGHSY and CDR2 FQNENV come from the germline V gene. After removal of 3 bases from V and 4 bases from J, the junction contained 5 bases not matched to a gene. This CDR3 has 14 amino acids. The CDR3 DNA reads TGTGCCAGCAGCCAGAGACAGGGCCTCTATGGCTACACCTTC. Amino acids: CASSQRQGLYGYTF.

The CDR3 spells CASSSRRGGDYGYTF. DNA for the CDR3: TGCGCCAGCAGCTCAAGAAGGGGGGGTGACTATGGCTACACCTTC. This chain connects TRBV5-1 to TRBJ1-2, with D possibly being TRBD1 (6 bases). Trimming cost V 3 bases and J 3 bases, with 15 bases left between them. Per the germline V gene, CDR1 is SGHRS and CDR2 is YFSETQ. The CDR3 spans 15 residues.

This clone showed up just once. The chain uses TRBV2 and TRBJ2-7, with a possible D match to TRBD2 (7 bases). Between the trimmed V and J ends, which lost 2 bases and 2 bases, there was a span of 25 bases. CDR3 length: 19 residues. CDR1 and CDR2 from the germline V gene are SNHLY and FYNNEI. Here the CDR3 reads CASSERGGGQLRAPYEQYF. The CDR3 DNA follows: TGTGCCAGCAGTGAAAGGGGGGGAGGGCAGTTGAGGGCCCCCTACGAGCAGTACTTC. The whole variable domain, remainder taken from reference TRBV2 and TRBJ2-7, is EPEVTQTPSHQVTQMGQEVILRCVPISNHLYFYWYRQILGQKVEFLVSFYNNEISEKSEIFDDQFSVERPDGSNFTLKIRSTKLEDSAMYFCASSERGGGQLRAPYEQYFGPGTRLTVT.